This TCR beta chain emerged from a study of blood T cell repertoires in COVID-19. The CDR3 spans 14 residues. Germline CDR1 and CDR2: SGHRS and YFSETQ. Trimming left V 4 bases short and J 0 bases short, with 11 bases between. Per the original methods: Reference gene primer amplification gave estimated nucleated cell counts. Clones were sequenced by immunoSEQ multiplex PCR, and TCRdb holds only the in-frame ones, with some missing. V and J calls and clone size are given by that table; D and trimming were obtained from the DNA. Seen here are approximately 210,000 clones, around 80% observed once, and the top ten hold 10% to 15%.

The rearrangement uses TRBV5-1 and TRBJ2-7; possible D gene TRBD1, 6 bases. Material for sequencing was peripheral blood. The receptor comes from a middle-aged woman with acute or convalescent COVID-19. The CDR3 sequence is CASSPTTGSYEQYF. In DNA form, the CDR3 reads TGCGCCAGCAGCCCGACGACAGGCTCCTACGAGCAGTACTTC.